A selection of T cell receptor beta chains follows, all from one sample in a study of blood T cell repertoires in COVID-19. TCRdb's copy holds only in-frame clones and misses some; the assay was immunoSEQ multiplex PCR. This table holds a few hundred thousand clones, over 75% found once. The sequencing input was peripheral blood. The receptor source for this set is a human donor in a cohort sampled during active COVID-19. The CDR3 runs from the conserved cysteine through the conserved F or W. Each record gives: clone size, D gene, J gene, V gene, CDR3 protein, CDR3 DNA. A D gene is named only where the DNA matches it firmly. Clone size, where shown, is once, few, many, or a class for clones that have expanded.

>many|-|TRBJ1-3|TRBV7-8
CASSSLDRPSGNTIYF
TGTGCCAGCAGCTCCCTCGACAGGCCGTCTGGAAACACCATATATTTT
>-|-|TRBJ1-6|TRBV28
CASSWGQINSPLHF
TGTGCCAGCAGTTGGGGACAAATAAATTCACCCCTCCACTTT
>-|TRBD1|TRBJ1-5|TRBV28
CASDTQGLVQPQHF
TGTGCCAGCGATACACAGGGGTTGGTTCAGCCCCAGCATTTT
>-|TRBD1|TRBJ2-3|TRBV5-1
CASNDRGGGDTQYF
TGCGCCAGCAACGACAGGGGGGGAGGAGATACGCAGTATTTT
>once|TRBD1|TRBJ2-3|TRBV29-1
CSVTQGTDTQYF
TGCAGCGTAACACAGGGGACAGATACGCAGTATTTT
>-|TRBD2|TRBJ2-1|TRBV7-3
CASSRDYVDEQFF
TGTGCCAGCAGTCGGGACTATGTCGATGAGCAGTTCTTC
>-|TRBD1|TRBJ1-3|TRBV7-2
CASSSTGTVRNTIYF
TGTGCCAGCAGCTCGACCGGGACAGTCCGAAACACCATATATTTT
>-|-|TRBJ2-2|TRBV28
CASSLRGGTGELFF
TGTGCCAGCAGTTTACGGGGAGGCACCGGGGAGCTGTTTTTT
>-|-|TRBJ1-2|TRBV28
CASRRGYGYTF
TGTGCCAGCAGAAGAGGCTATGGCTACACCTTC
>-|-|TRBJ1-2|TRBV10-3
CAIMTVFDGYTF
TGTGCCATTATGACAGTTTTTGATGGCTACACCTTC
>-|-|TRBJ1-2|TRBV5-1
CASRERESYGYTF
TGCGCCAGTCGTGAGCGGGAGTCCTATGGCTACACCTTC
>-|-|TRBJ1-2|TRBV28
CAVPVSESLRGDYGYTF
TGTGCCGTGCCCGTTAGCGAGTCTCTCAGAGGAGACTATGGCTACACCTTC
>-|-|TRBJ1-5|TRBV6-5
CASTTGNQPQHF
TGTGCCAGCACCACAGGGAACCAGCCCCAGCATTTT
>-|-|TRBJ1-6|TRBV6-1
CASSDIRGESSYNSPLHF
TGTGCCAGCAGTGATATTAGGGGTGAGAGCTCCTATAATTCACCCCTCCACTTT
>-|-|TRBJ1-2|TRBV28
CASRPTGRGGRNYGYTF
TGTGCCAGCAGACCCACAGGGAGGGGGGGACGGAACTATGGCTACACCTTC
>-|-|TRBJ2-5|TRBV7-8
CASSLARARQETQYF
TGTGCCAGCAGCTTAGCCAGGGCAAGGCAAGAGACCCAGTACTTC
>-|-|TRBJ1-6|TRBV10-1
CASSATQVSPLHF
TGCGCCAGCAGTGCAACTCAGGTCTCACCCCTCCACTTT
>-|TRBD1|TRBJ1-1|TRBV5-5
CASSDTGGTEAFF
TGTGCCAGCAGCGATACAGGGGGCACTGAAGCTTTCTTT
>once|TRBD1|TRBJ1-4|TRBV6-2/TRBV6-3
CASSYSTGGVEEKLFF
TGTGCCAGCAGTTACTCGACAGGGGGCGTGGAAGAAAAACTGTTTTTT
>once|TRBD2|TRBJ2-3|TRBV4-2
CASSREAGGTDTQYF
TGTGCCAGCAGCCGGGAAGCGGGGGGAACAGATACGCAGTATTTT
>-|-|TRBJ1-1|TRBV14
CASSPGGITEAFF
TGTGCCAGCAGCCCCGGGGGGATCACTGAAGCTTTCTTT
>-|-|TRBJ1-4|TRBV9
CASSGGEVAGGEKLFF
TGTGCCAGCAGCGGCGGGGAGGTGGCCGGAGGTGAAAAACTGTTTTTT
>-|TRBD2|TRBJ2-5|TRBV6-5
CASSYRSSGRAETQYF
TGTGCCAGCAGTTACAGGTCTAGCGGGAGGGCAGAGACCCAGTACTTC
>-|-|TRBJ1-1|TRBV6-5
CASRKGGSTEAFF
TGTGCCAGCAGGAAAGGGGGTTCCACTGAAGCTTTCTTT
>-|-|TRBJ2-2|TRBV6-5
CASSYGGIDTGELFF
TGTGCCAGCAGTTACGGGGGGATCGACACCGGGGAGCTGTTTTTT
>once|-|TRBJ2-1|TRBV5-1
CASSSGNEQFF
TGCGCCAGCAGTTCGGGGAATGAGCAGTTCTTC
>-|-|TRBJ2-7|TRBV5-4
CASTQSPGTSSYEQYF
TGTGCCAGCACCCAAAGCCCAGGGACAAGCTCCTACGAGCAGTACTTC
>-|TRBD1|TRBJ1-4|TRBV18
CASSLGQGASNEKLFF
TGTGCCAGCTCACTCGGACAGGGGGCATCTAATGAAAAACTGTTTTTT
>-|TRBD2|TRBJ2-7|TRBV10-3
CAISGGTSGDYEQYF
TGTGCCATCAGTGGAGGGACTAGCGGGGACTACGAGCAGTACTTC
>-|-|TRBJ1-1|TRBV7-9
CASSQPTGAREAFF
TGTGCCAGCAGCCAACCCACAGGAGCCCGGGAAGCTTTCTTT
>-|TRBD2|TRBJ2-3|TRBV7-6
CASSPGTTHTDTQYF
TGTGCCAGCAGCCCCGGGACTACCCACACAGATACGCAGTATTTT
>-|TRBD2|TRBJ2-3|TRBV5-4
CASRLSGFSTDTQYF
TGTGCCAGCAGACTTAGCGGGTTTAGCACAGATACGCAGTATTTT
>few|-|TRBJ2-2|TRBV18
CASSPQSTNTGELFF
TGTGCCAGCTCACCCCAATCAACGAACACCGGGGAGCTGTTTTTT
>-|TRBD1|TRBJ2-7|TRBV28
CASSFIDRDEQYF
TGTGCCAGCAGTTTCATAGACAGGGACGAGCAGTACTTC
>-|TRBD1|TRBJ1-1|TRBV5-8
CASSYDRGGATEAFF
TGTGCCAGCAGCTACGACAGGGGAGGGGCCACTGAAGCTTTCTTT
>once|TRBD1|TRBJ1-6|TRBV7-9
CASRRTGGIYNSPLHF
TGTGCCAGCAGACGGACAGGGGGCATCTATAATTCACCCCTCCACTTT
>-|TRBD1|TRBJ1-2|TRBV11-2
CASSLEGQNWVYGYTF
TGTGCCAGCAGCTTAGAGGGACAGAACTGGGTATATGGCTACACCTTC
>-|-|TRBJ2-1|TRBV29-1
CSGGTASYNEQFF
TGCAGCGGCGGGACAGCCTCCTACAATGAGCAGTTCTTC
>-|TRBD1|TRBJ1-3|TRBV6-5
CASETGFGSGNTIYF
TGTGCCAGCGAGACAGGGTTTGGATCTGGAAACACCATATATTTT
>-|-|TRBJ1-3|TRBV5-1
CASSLAPGSDGNTIYF
TGCGCCAGCAGCCTGGCTCCAGGGTCGGATGGAAACACCATATATTTT
>-|-|TRBJ1-4|TRBV6-5
CASSPQGNRNEKLFF
TGTGCCAGCAGTCCCCAGGGAAATCGGAATGAAAAACTGTTTTTT
>-|-|TRBJ2-3|TRBV29-1
CSVEPRTSTDTQYF
TGCAGCGTTGAACCCCGCACTAGCACAGATACGCAGTATTTT
>-|TRBD1|TRBJ2-7|TRBV5-1
CASSHGQASSYEQYF
TGCGCCAGCAGTCATGGACAGGCCAGCTCCTACGAGCAGTACTTC
>-|-|TRBJ2-2|TRBV2
CASRDRFVGAGVNTGELFF
TGTGCCAGCAGGGACCGCTTCGTGGGGGCGGGAGTGAACACCGGGGAGCTGTTTTTT
>-|-|TRBJ1-5|TRBV7-5
CARSLKFGQGANQPQHF
-
>-|-|TRBJ1-5|TRBV28
CASTLYGWNQPQHF
TGTGCCAGCACCCTCTACGGGTGGAATCAGCCCCAGCATTTT
>few|TRBD2|TRBJ2-1|TRBV9
CASSGTSGRMDEQFF
TGTGCCAGCAGCGGGACTAGCGGGAGGATGGATGAGCAGTTCTTC
>once|TRBD1|TRBJ1-1|TRBV18
CASSPVPVGQGGAFF
TGTGCCAGCTCACCAGTCCCGGTGGGACAGGGGGGAGCTTTCTTT
>-|-|TRBJ2-2|TRBV18
CASSPDRVGTGELFF
TGTGCCAGCTCCCCCGACAGAGTGGGGACCGGGGAGCTGTTTTTT
>-|-|TRBJ1-3|TRBV6-5
CASSLGGAGNTIYF
TGTGCCAGCAGTTTGGGGGGGGCGGGAAACACCATATATTTT
>-|-|TRBJ1-1|TRBV5-1
CASSFLGAGNTEAFF
TGCGCCAGCAGCTTTTTGGGGGCAGGGAACACTGAAGCTTTCTTT
>-|TRBD1|TRBJ2-7|TRBV5-1
CASSLAQGWNEQYF
TGCGCCAGCAGCTTGGCACAGGGGTGGAACGAGCAGTACTTC
>-|-|TRBJ2-7|TRBV2
CAQTGGPHSPYEQYF
TGTGCCCAAACCGGGGGGCCACACTCCCCCTACGAGCAGTACTTC